These 3 T cell receptor beta chains were sequenced from one sample in a study of neoadjuvant anti-PD-1 for oral cavity cancer. Here immunoSEQ multiplex PCR was the method, and the copy in TCRdb shows in-frame clones only, minus some. The data hold 15,000 or so clones, with 55% to 75% observed a single time. Sequences were derived from PBMCs, sampled before nivolumab (anti-PD-1) treatment. These receptors originate from a person aged 35 to 85 with oral cavity squamous cell carcinoma.

This clone was counted only a few times. V gene TRBV2 combines with J gene TRBJ1-5, with TRBD1 matching 7 bases. With V trimmed by 7 bases and J by 6 bases, 9 bases remained unmatched. This CDR3 comprises 14 residues. Germline loops: CDR1 SNHLY, CDR2 FYNNEI. Here the CDR3 reads CASTQDRPPQPQHF. DNA for the CDR3: TGTGCCAGCACACAGGACAGGCCCCCTCAGCCCCAGCATTTT.

This clone was picked up a small number of times. The chain couples TRBV4-1 to TRBJ2-2; D tentatively reads TRBD1 or TRBD2 (6 bases each). There are 16 residues in the CDR3. Germline V CDR1 and CDR2: MGHRA, YSYEKL. Trimming pared 3 bases from V and 4 bases from J, leaving 15 bases between. DNA of the CDR3: TGCGCCAGCAGCCACCCCGGGGGCGGACTCACCGGGGAGCTGTTTTTT. Amino acid sequence: CASSHPGGGLTGELFF.

The chain employs TRBV5-4 and TRBJ1-2; a possible D gene is TRBD1 (5 bases). This CDR3 spans 16 amino acids. Trimming stripped 3 bases from V and 0 bases from J, with 15 bases between. Germline V CDR1 and CDR2: SGHNT, YYREEE (reference sequence). This CDR3 is CASSWGMEGANYGYTF. The CDR3 DNA reads as TGTGCCAGCAGCTGGGGCATGGAAGGAGCTAACTATGGCTACACCTTC.